This entry lists 13 T cell receptor beta chains sequenced from one sample in a study of CD8+ T cells in alopecia areata. The sequencing template was cDNA reverse transcribed from extracted RNA. Assay: immunoSEQ multiplex PCR; the TCRdb copy retains only in-frame clones and omits some. This sample yields around 170,000 clones, of which 40% to 55% are seen a single time; about 9.4% belongs to the top ten. As for treatment: oral pan-JAK inhibitor, 5-10 mg twice daily. Specimen: CD8+ T cells sorted from blood, collected around week 54, from a patient treated with tofacitinib. All receptors derive from a human donor with alopecia areata.

This chain uses TRBV6-4 with TRBJ2-2; no clear D gene. CDR1 is MRHNA and CDR2 is SNTAGT in the germline V gene. The CDR3 has 14 amino acids. The V end was cut by 5 bases, the J end by 1 base, with 8 bases between. CDR3 DNA sequence: TGTGCCAGCAGTAGGACGCTGAACACCGGGGAGCTGTTTTTT. Translating it yields CASSRTLNTGELFF.

The V gene is TRBV7-8, the J gene TRBJ2-1; D is possibly TRBD2 (5 bases). The germline V gene encodes CDR1 SGHVS and CDR2 FQNEAQ. The CDR3 is 14 residues long. V was trimmed by 1 base and J by 3 bases, leaving 7 bases between them. The CDR3 loop reads CASSLGGHYNEQFF. Written as DNA, the CDR3 is TGTGCCAGCAGCTTAGGCGGGCACTACAATGAGCAGTTCTTC.

This clone appeared a single time. The chain links TRBV27 to TRBJ1-6, with D perhaps matching TRBD1 (5 bases). The CDR3 runs to 15 residues. V was pared by 7 bases and J by 7 bases, with 17 bases between. In germline, CDR1 is MNHEY, CDR2 SMNVEV (reference sequence). The CDR3 protein is CASKPGLGENSPLHF. CDR3 nucleotides: TGTGCCAGCAAACCGGGACTGGGGGAAAATTCACCCCTCCACTTT.

The J gene is TRBJ1-1, the V gene TRBV30; 8 positions match TRBD1. The J segment lost 11 bases and the V segment lost 3 bases, leaving 11 bases of the junction unmatched. Germline values: CDR1 GTSNPN, CDR2 SVGIG (reference sequence). The CDR3 totals 13 residues. The CDR3 sequence: CAWSPDRDIEAFF. In DNA form, the CDR3 reads TGTGCCTGGAGCCCGGACAGGGACATTGAGGCTTTCTTT.

This clone was observed a few times. The chain uses TRBV4-1 and TRBJ2-5, with D hard to call. From germline, CDR1 is MGHRA and CDR2 YSYEKL. The CDR3 totals 15 residues. V was shortened by 2 bases and J by 4 bases, with 14 bases between the two germline ends. In nucleotides, the CDR3 is TGCGCCAGCAGCCAAAATGAGAATAATGCAGAGACCCAGTACTTC. This sequence encodes CASSQNENNAETQYF.

This chain uses TRBV9 with TRBJ1-6; D may be TRBD1 (5 bases). V was cut by 1 base and J by 7 bases, with 9 bases left in between. Per the germline V gene, CDR1 is SGDLS and CDR2 is YYNGEE. There are 14 residues in the CDR3. CDR3 residues: CASSVKWGNSPLHF. DNA for the CDR3: TGTGCCAGCAGCGTAAAGTGGGGCAATTCACCCCTCCACTTT.

Here the CDR3 DNA reads TGCGCCAGCAGCTTTCGCAGCGAAACCTACGAGCAGTACTTC. This gives the protein CASSFRSETYEQYF. The rearrangement links TRBV5-1 to TRBJ2-7; D unclear. The CDR3 is 14 residues long. CDR1 and CDR2 (germline): SGHRS, YFSETQ. V was pared by 2 bases and J by 2 bases, with 11 bases between.

This clone was detected a few times. The V call is TRBV10-1, the J call TRBJ2-7; 10 positions match TRBD2. CDR1 is WNHNN and CDR2 is SYGVQD in the germline V gene (reference sequence). CDR3 length: 14 amino acids. Trimming removed 6 bases from V and 5 bases from J; junction bases left unmatched: 7. This CDR3 is CASRTTSGDHEQYF. CDR3 nucleotides: TGCGCCAGCAGAACTACTAGCGGGGACCACGAGCAGTACTTC.

The table lists this clone with a few counts. CDR3 in amino acids: CSVDGGQANEKLFF. The CDR3 DNA sequence: TGCAGCGTTGACGGAGGACAGGCGAATGAAAAACTGTTTTTT. This chain links TRBV29-1 with TRBJ1-4; TRBD1 matches at 7 bases. Looked up from germline, CDR1 is SQVTM and CDR2 is ANQGSEA. After removal of 3 bases from V and 5 bases from J, the junction contained 6 bases not matched to a gene. The length of the CDR3 is 14 residues. Using reference TRBV29-1 and TRBJ1-4 for the parts outside the CDR3, the full variable domain is SAVISQKPSRDICQRGTSLTIQCQVDSQVTMMFWYRQQPGQSLTLIATANQGSEATYESGFVIDKFPISRPNLTFSTLTVSNMSPEDSSIYLCSVDGGQANEKLFFGSGTQLSVL.

This clone was seen a few times. V usage is TRBV6-5 and J usage is TRBJ1-6; D unclear. The length of the CDR3 is 13 residues. V was shortened by 10 bases and J by 9 bases, with 16 bases between the two germline ends. Germline CDR1 MNHEY, CDR2 SVGAGI. The DNA of the CDR3 is TGTGCCACCAACGCGGGTCTGGGTTCACCCCTCCACTTT. Amino acid sequence: CATNAGLGSPLHF.

The chain is built from TRBV30 and TRBJ2-5, with D possibly TRBD2 on 5 matching bases. Per the germline V gene, CDR1 is GTSNPN and CDR2 is SVGIG (reference sequence). V shed 5 bases and J shed 3 bases, with 13 bases lying between them. The CDR3 extends over 13 amino acids. The CDR3 loop reads CAWGLGREETQYF. The CDR3 DNA sequence: TGTGCCTGGGGGTTGGGGAGAGAAGAGACCCAGTACTTC.

This clone was recorded once. V gene TRBV27 combines with J gene TRBJ1-5; maybe TRBD1 (5 bases). Trimming removed 5 bases at V and 5 bases at J, with 10 bases between. Looked up from germline, CDR1 is MNHEY and CDR2 is SMNVEV (reference sequence). This CDR3 has 13 amino acids. The CDR3 is CASSEGTHQPQHF. In nucleotides, the CDR3 is TGTGCCAGCAGTGAGGGGACTCATCAGCCCCAGCATTTT.

CDR3 DNA sequence: TGTGCCAGCAGCAAATGGGACAGCCGGCCGTATGAAAAACTGTTTTTT. Translated, it gives CASSKWDSRPYEKLFF. The chain links TRBV21-1 to TRBJ1-4; whether TRBD1, the table's D call, matches the DNA was not checked. TRBV21-1 is annotated as a pseudogene. This CDR3 spans 16 amino acids.